This is a list of T cell receptor beta chains from one sample in a study of T cell responses to AZD1222 COVID-19 vaccine. TCRdb's table, derived via immunoSEQ multiplex PCR, lists solely in-frame clones and lacks some. The profile shows about 110,000 clones, about 86% of them singletons. The source was peripheral blood, collected on day 0 of AZD1222 vaccination. These receptor sequences come from an adult in good health. Each CDR3 is given with its conserved first and last residue. Each record gives: CDR3 DNA, CDR3 protein, J gene, clone size, D gene, V gene. The D gene is left open where the match is weak. Size values are once, few and many counts, or a class for expanded clones, and some rows have none.

DNA: TGTGCCAGCAGTCCACCGGGCCAGGGCTGGGGCTACACCTTC
CDR3: CASSPPGQGWGYTF
J: TRBJ1-2
size: -
D: -
V: TRBV28

DNA: TGTGCCAGCAGTTTATATCCCGATAACTATGGCTACACCTTC
CDR3: CASSLYPDNYGYTF
J: TRBJ1-2
size: once
D: -
V: TRBV28

DNA: TGTGCCAGCCACAGAGAGATGAACACTGAAGCTTTCTTT
CDR3: CASHREMNTEAFF
J: TRBJ1-1
size: -
D: -
V: TRBV12-3/TRBV12-4

DNA: TGTGCCAGCAGTTACGTAGGTGCGGGCACTGAAGCTTTCTTT
CDR3: CASSYVGAGTEAFF
J: TRBJ1-1
size: -
D: -
V: TRBV6-5

DNA: TGTGCTAGCAGCCTAGGGTCGTATGGCGCTGGAAACACCATATATTTT
CDR3: CASSLGSYGAGNTIYF
J: TRBJ1-3
size: -
D: -
V: TRBV7-7

DNA: TGTGCCAGCTCATCTAGGGACCTCAATCAGCCCCAGCATTTT
CDR3: CASSSRDLNQPQHF
J: TRBJ1-5
size: -
D: -
V: TRBV18

DNA: TGTGCCAGCAGTTACGGGGGACTAGACACTGAAGCTTTCTTT
CDR3: CASSYGGLDTEAFF
J: TRBJ1-1
size: -
D: -
V: TRBV6-5

DNA: TGTGCCAGCTCACCAATACGAGGGACAAGCGGTTCACCCCTCCACTTT
CDR3: CASSPIRGTSGSPLHF
J: TRBJ1-6
size: -
D: -
V: TRBV18

DNA: TGCAGTGCTAGTCGCAGAGAGGGCACGCAGCCCCAGCATTTT
CDR3: CSASRREGTQPQHF
J: TRBJ1-5
size: -
D: -
V: TRBV20-1

DNA: TGTGCCAGCAGCCAAGCTCGGGGGCGCACCTACGAGCAGTACTTC
CDR3: CASSQARGRTYEQYF
J: TRBJ2-7
size: -
D: -
V: TRBV3-1/TRBV3-2

DNA: TGTGCCACCAGCAGAGGGCAGGGAGGGACCCAGTACTTC
CDR3: CATSRGQGGTQYF
J: TRBJ2-5
size: -
D: -
V: TRBV15

DNA: TGTGCCAGCAGATACAGTGCGAACACCGGGGAGCTGTTTTTT
CDR3: CASRYSANTGELFF
J: TRBJ2-2
size: -
D: -
V: TRBV2

DNA: TGCGCCAGCAGCTTGGCCTTATGGGGGAACAAAAACATTCAGTACTTC
CDR3: CASSLALWGNKNIQYF
J: TRBJ2-4
size: -
D: -
V: TRBV5-1

DNA: TGCGCCAGCAGTGAAACTTTTTCCGCAACCCCCCTCCACTTT
CDR3: CASSETFSATPLHF
J: TRBJ1-6
size: -
D: -
V: TRBV10-2

DNA: TGTGCCAGCAGCTTAGTGGGGGGGTCCTACGAGCAGTACTTC
CDR3: CASSLVGGSYEQYF
J: TRBJ2-7
size: few
D: TRBD2
V: TRBV7-2

DNA: TGTGCCAGCAGCGTAAGGACTAGCGGTAGTAAGGGTACAGATACGCAGTATTTT
CDR3: CASSVRTSGSKGTDTQYF
J: TRBJ2-3
size: once
D: TRBD2
V: TRBV7-3

DNA: TGTGCCAGTAGTCCCCAGGGGGTCGAAAAACTGTTTTTT
CDR3: CASSPQGVEKLFF
J: TRBJ1-4
size: -
D: TRBD1
V: TRBV19

DNA: TGTGCCAGCAGTTTCATGAGTTCCTATGGCTACACCTTC
CDR3: CASSFMSSYGYTF
J: TRBJ1-2
size: -
D: -
V: TRBV12-3/TRBV12-4

DNA: TGTGCCAGCAGCACCCAGGGGAAAGGAAAACTGTTTTTT
CDR3: CASSTQGKGKLFF
J: TRBJ1-4
size: -
D: -
V: TRBV3-1/TRBV3-2

DNA: TGCGCCAGCAGCGCGGGGGGGCTTAGTACCGGGGAGCTGTTTTTT
CDR3: CASSAGGLSTGELFF
J: TRBJ2-2
size: -
D: TRBD2
V: TRBV5-1

DNA: TGTGCCAGCAGCTCCAGAGGACAGGGCATCGAGCAGTACTTC
CDR3: CASSSRGQGIEQYF
J: TRBJ2-7
size: -
D: TRBD1
V: TRBV7-8

DNA: TGTGCCAGCAGCGTCGAGGGATCTGGAAACACCATATATTTT
CDR3: CASSVEGSGNTIYF
J: TRBJ1-3
size: -
D: -
V: TRBV9

DNA: TGCAGCGTTGAAGCCGACAGGTATGAAGCTTTCTTT
CDR3: CSVEADRYEAFF
J: TRBJ1-1
size: -
D: -
V: TRBV29-1

DNA: TGCGCCAGCAGCTTGGGGAGGTCAGGGAGATTCGCAAGCAATCAGCCCCAGCATTTT
CDR3: CASSLGRSGRFASNQPQHF
J: TRBJ1-5
size: few
D: -
V: TRBV5-1

DNA: TGCGCCAGCAGTTCAGACAGGGCTGGAAACACCATATATTTT
CDR3: CASSSDRAGNTIYF
J: TRBJ1-3
size: once
D: TRBD1
V: TRBV5-1

DNA: TGTGCCAGCAGCCCCAGGACAGGGGATGGCTACACCTTC
CDR3: CASSPRTGDGYTF
J: TRBJ1-2
size: few
D: TRBD1
V: TRBV14

DNA: TGTGCCACCTACTTACAGGGTACCCACGAGCAGTACTTC
CDR3: CATYLQGTHEQYF
J: TRBJ2-7
size: -
D: -
V: TRBV6-6

DNA: TGCGCCAGCAGCTTACAGGGAAACCAAGAGACCCAGTACTTC
CDR3: CASSLQGNQETQYF
J: TRBJ2-5
size: -
D: -
V: TRBV5-1

DNA: TGTGCCAGTAGTATTTGGGGGGTGAATGAGCAGTTCTTC
CDR3: CASSIWGVNEQFF
J: TRBJ2-1
size: -
D: -
V: TRBV19

DNA: TGTGCCAGCAACGGTAATTTGAACACTGAAGCTTTCTTT
CDR3: CASNGNLNTEAFF
J: TRBJ1-1
size: -
D: -
V: TRBV6-5

DNA: TGTGCCAGTGCCCAGCTGGGGACAGTCGCCTATGGCTACACCTTC
CDR3: CASAQLGTVAYGYTF
J: TRBJ1-2
size: -
D: TRBD1
V: TRBV19

DNA: TGTGCCAGCAGTCGACCCCCAGGGGCCGCGAACTCTGGGGCCAACGTCCTGACTTTC
CDR3: CASSRPPGAANSGANVLTF
J: TRBJ2-6
size: once
D: -
V: TRBV6-6

DNA: TGTGCCAGCAGTTTACGGGGGACAGGGAAGAAGGAGCAGTACTTC
CDR3: CASSLRGTGKKEQYF
J: TRBJ2-7
size: -
D: TRBD1
V: TRBV28

DNA: TGTGCCAGCAGTGAAGCGGGATGGGGTAGCACAGATACGCAGTATTTT
CDR3: CASSEAGWGSTDTQYF
J: TRBJ2-3
size: -
D: -
V: TRBV2

DNA: TGTGCCAGCAGTCTTCAGGGTGGAAACACCATATATTTT
CDR3: CASSLQGGNTIYF
J: TRBJ1-3
size: -
D: -
V: TRBV28

DNA: TGTGCCAGTTCCTACAGGGGGACAGATACGCAGTATTTT
CDR3: CASSYRGTDTQYF
J: TRBJ2-3
size: -
D: TRBD1
V: TRBV19

DNA: TGCAGCGTTGAAGAGAATACGCAGTATTTT
CDR3: CSVEENTQYF
J: TRBJ2-3
size: -
D: -
V: TRBV29-1

DNA: TGCGCCAGCAGCCAAGTAGGAGATAGTGATGAGCAGTTCTTC
CDR3: CASSQVGDSDEQFF
J: TRBJ2-1
size: -
D: -
V: TRBV4-1

DNA: TGTGCCAGCAGCATCGCAGGGAGGAGCACAGATACGCAGTATTTT
CDR3: CASSIAGRSTDTQYF
J: TRBJ2-3
size: -
D: -
V: TRBV13

DNA: TGTGCCATCAAGAAACAGGGAAACTACGAGCAGTACTTC
CDR3: CAIKKQGNYEQYF
J: TRBJ2-7
size: -
D: -
V: TRBV10-3

DNA: TGTGCCAGCAGCTTATTGGGGACCATGAACACTGAAGCTTTCTTT
CDR3: CASSLLGTMNTEAFF
J: TRBJ1-1
size: -
D: -
V: TRBV7-9

DNA: TGTGCCAGCAGCTCGACCTGGGCCAGCGGATCCTACGAGCAGTACTTC
CDR3: CASSSTWASGSYEQYF
J: TRBJ2-7
size: once
D: -
V: TRBV7-9

DNA: TGTGCCATCAGTGAGTGGGCTAACACCATATATTTT
CDR3: CAISEWANTIYF
J: TRBJ1-3
size: -
D: -
V: TRBV10-3

DNA: TGTGCCAGCACCTCGAGGGGGGGTTCCGTCTCCTACGAGCAGTACTTC
CDR3: CASTSRGGSVSYEQYF
J: TRBJ2-7
size: -
D: -
V: TRBV28

DNA: TGTGCCAGCAGTTTTGGGGGACAAGAGACCCAGTACTTC
CDR3: CASSFGGQETQYF
J: TRBJ2-5
size: few
D: -
V: TRBV27

DNA: TGTGCCAGCAGCTTCGGGCTAGAGCAGTACTTC
CDR3: CASSFGLEQYF
J: TRBJ2-7
size: -
D: -
V: TRBV5-8

DNA: TGTGCCAGCAGCTTAGCTTGGAATTCACCCCTCCACTTT
CDR3: CASSLAWNSPLHF
J: TRBJ1-6
size: -
D: -
V: TRBV11-2

DNA: TGTGCCAGCAGCCCCCTCAGGGCCGCCAGGGGTTCACCCCTCCACTTT
CDR3: CASSPLRAARGSPLHF
J: TRBJ1-6
size: -
D: -
V: TRBV3-1/TRBV3-2

DNA: TGTGCCACCAGCAGGCTTGGTACTGATGGCTACACCTTC
CDR3: CATSRLGTDGYTF
J: TRBJ1-2
size: -
D: -
V: TRBV15

DNA: TGTGCCAGCAGTTACGATCGGGGAATCGGGCTAAGCAATCAGCCCCAGCATTTT
CDR3: CASSYDRGIGLSNQPQHF
J: TRBJ1-5
size: few
D: -
V: TRBV6-2/TRBV6-3

DNA: TGTGCCAGCAGTGAAGTCTTCGGGGGTGAAGCTTTCTTT
CDR3: CASSEVFGGEAFF
J: TRBJ1-1
size: -
D: -
V: TRBV6-1

DNA: TGTGCCAGCAGCTTACTAGGGGTGAGGGAAAAACTGTTTTTT
CDR3: CASSLLGVREKLFF
J: TRBJ1-4
size: -
D: -
V: TRBV7-9

DNA: TGTGCCAGCAGCTGGTTTAACACTGAAGCTTTCTTT
CDR3: CASSWFNTEAFF
J: TRBJ1-1
size: -
D: -
V: TRBV6-5

DNA: TGTGCCAGCAGCTTCCTAGCCGCCCACCAAGAGACCCAGTACTTC
CDR3: CASSFLAAHQETQYF
J: TRBJ2-5
size: -
D: -
V: TRBV7-2

DNA: TGTGCCAGCACCCAGACAGGATCCTATGGCTACACCTTC
CDR3: CASTQTGSYGYTF
J: TRBJ1-2
size: -
D: -
V: TRBV12-3/TRBV12-4

DNA: TGCGCCAGCAGGCGGGGCTCTGGGGGTTCACCCCTCCACTTT
CDR3: CASRRGSGGSPLHF
J: TRBJ1-6
size: -
D: -
V: TRBV5-1